A few counts support the clone carrying this T cell receptor (beta chain). The antigen remains undetermined. This specimen belongs to a study of CD8 T cells in ankylosing spondylitis. TCRdb re-called the 5' RACE reads through MiXCR, storing one row per CDR3 protein. The sample records 100,000 to 150,000 distinct CDR3 sequences, roughly 18% being singletons. The study, taken as a whole, reports: Ankylosing spondylitis blood appeared to be characterized by a TCR beta motif of eight or nine highly homologous variants.

Germline V lookup: CDR1 DFQATT, CDR2 SNEGSKA (reference sequence). CDR3 length: 17 residues. Trimming removed 0 bases from V and 6 bases from J; junction bases left unmatched: 6. This TCR derives from a male donor with ankylosing spondylitis. The sample consisted of blood, either unsorted or a sorted T cell fraction (not recorded which). V is TRBV20-1 and J is TRBJ2-1; 15 bases are shared with TRBD2. DNA of the CDR3: TGCAGTGCTAGAGAACCTGGACTAGCGGGAGGGACCAATGAGCAGTTCTTC. Protein: CSAREPGLAGGTNEQFF.